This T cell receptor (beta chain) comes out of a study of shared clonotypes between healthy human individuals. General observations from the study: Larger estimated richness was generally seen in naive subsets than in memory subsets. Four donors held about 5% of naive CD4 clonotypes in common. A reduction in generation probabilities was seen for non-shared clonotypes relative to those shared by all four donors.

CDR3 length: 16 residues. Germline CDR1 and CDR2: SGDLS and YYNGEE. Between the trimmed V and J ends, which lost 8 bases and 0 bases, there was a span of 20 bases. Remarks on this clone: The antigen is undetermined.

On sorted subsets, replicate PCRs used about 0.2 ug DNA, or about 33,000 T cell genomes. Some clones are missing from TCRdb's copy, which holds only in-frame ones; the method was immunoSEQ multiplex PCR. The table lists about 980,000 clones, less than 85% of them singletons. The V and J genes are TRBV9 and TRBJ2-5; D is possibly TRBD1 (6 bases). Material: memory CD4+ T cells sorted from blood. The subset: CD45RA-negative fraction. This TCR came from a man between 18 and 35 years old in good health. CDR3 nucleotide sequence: TGTGCCAGTGTGGGGCCCCGGGACACAGACCAAGAGACCCAGTACTTC. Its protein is CASVGPRDTDQETQYF.